This T cell receptor (beta chain) is from a study of blood T cells in healthy people across ages. Study-wide results and limits: Diversity figures based on one million T cells were deemed too low.

Researchers collected ten milliliters of peripheral blood from every single donor. For the second PCR, which ran for about 7 to 11 cycles, a sample-barcoded 5' primer and a J-beta primer mix were used. Each CDR3 protein is one row after TCRdb ran MiXCR on the 5' RACE reads. The repertoire has over 1,300,000 distinct CDR3 sequences, around 59% of them found once; the top ten carry 6.5% to 8%. Remarks on this clonotype: Its antigen is currently unknown.

The CDR3 runs to 15 residues. V lost 3 bases, J lost 0 bases, and 12 bases lay in between. Germline CDR1 LGHNA, CDR2 YSLEER. The chain carries TRBV4-3 and TRBJ2-7; tentatively, D is TRBD1 or TRBD2 (5 bases each). This sequence originates from a man between 18 and 29 years old in good health. Sequenced: blood. The CDR3 loop is CASSHYGASSYEQYF. The CDR3 DNA follows: TGCGCCAGCAGCCATTACGGGGCATCCTCCTACGAGCAGTACTTC.